This is a list of T cell receptor beta chains from one sample in a study of response to subunit inactivated influenza vaccine. MiXCR, run by TCRdb on the RT-PCR reads, gives a single entry per CDR3 protein. The sample carries hundreds of thousands of distinct CDR3 sequences, about a tenth recorded once. Here the sequenced sample was PBMCs from blood, taken roughly 47 days after vaccination. The receptors here all came from a man in his forties or fifties who received an inactivated influenza vaccine. Both conserved end residues are part of each CDR3. Fields, in order: V gene, D gene, J gene, clone size, CDR3 protein, CDR3 DNA. A D gene is named only where the DNA matches it firmly. Some rows mark clone size as missing; the rest say once, few, many or name a class of expanded clone.

V: TRBV4-1; D: TRBD1; J: TRBJ2-1; size: many; CDR3: CASSQGKGASYNEQFF; DNA: TGCGCCAGCAGCCAAGGGAAGGGGGCTTCCTACAATGAGCAGTTCTTC
V: TRBV12-3/TRBV12-4; D: NA; J: TRBJ2-2; size: NA; CDR3: CASSPRGGELFF; DNA: TGTGCCAGCAGTCCCCGCGGCGGGGAGCTGTTTTTT
V: TRBV9; D: NA; J: TRBJ2-1; size: few; CDR3: CASSVDYSYNEQFF; DNA: TGTGCCAGCAGCGTAGACTACTCCTACAATGAGCAGTTCTTC
V: TRBV14; D: NA; J: TRBJ1-1; size: NA; CDR3: CASSQDTVNTEAFF; DNA: TGTGCCAGCAGCCAAGATACGGTGAACACTGAAGCTTTCTTT
V: TRBV28; D: NA; J: TRBJ1-5; size: few; CDR3: CASTVNSGKPQHF; DNA: TGTGCCAGCACCGTTAATTCAGGGAAGCCCCAGCATTTT
V: TRBV29-1; D: TRBD2; J: TRBJ2-7; size: many; CDR3: CSVGLRLAGVGEQYF; DNA: TGCAGCGTTGGCCTTCGCCTAGCGGGAGTCGGGGAGCAGTACTTC
V: TRBV3-1; D: TRBD1; J: TRBJ2-7; size: NA; CDR3: CASSVGQEPYEQYF; DNA: TGTGCCAGCAGCGTGGGACAGGAGCCCTACGAGCAGTACTTC
V: TRBV20-1; D: NA; J: TRBJ2-5; size: NA; CDR3: CSANPGLTQYF; DNA: TGCAGTGCAAATCCCGGTCTGACCCAGTACTTC
V: TRBV29-1; D: NA; J: TRBJ2-1; size: many; CDR3: CSVKWQGEQFF; DNA: TGCAGCGTGAAGTGGCAGGGTGAGCAGTTCTTC
V: TRBV7-2; D: NA; J: TRBJ2-2; size: NA; CDR3: CASSLRGVNGELFF; DNA: TGTGCCAGCAGCCTAAGGGGGGTAAACGGGGAGCTGTTTTTT
V: TRBV19; D: NA; J: TRBJ2-7; size: NA; CDR3: CASSMWGPVEQYF; DNA: TGTGCCAGTAGTATGTGGGGCCCAGTGGAGCAGTACTTC
V: TRBV4-2; D: TRBD2; J: TRBJ2-4; size: many; CDR3: CASSQRSGKNIQYF; DNA: TGTGCCAGCAGCCAACGTAGCGGGAAAAACATTCAGTACTTC
V: TRBV4-1; D: NA; J: TRBJ1-1; size: NA; CDR3: CASSQDENLGNTEAFF; DNA: TGCGCCAGCAGCCAAGATGAAAATCTGGGGAACACTGAAGCTTTCTTT
V: TRBV9; D: NA; J: TRBJ2-7; size: many; CDR3: CASSVSAQSSYEQYF; DNA: TGTGCCAGCAGCGTATCTGCGCAGAGCTCCTACGAGCAGTACTTC
V: TRBV29-1; D: NA; J: TRBJ1-1; size: few; CDR3: CSVAKPGSLMNTEAFF; DNA: TGCAGCGTTGCGAAGCCGGGGTCACTCATGAACACTGAAGCTTTCTTT
V: TRBV28; D: TRBD1; J: TRBJ1-4; size: many; CDR3: CASSPWGQGVEKLFF; DNA: TGTGCCAGCAGCCCGTGGGGACAGGGGGTCGAAAAACTGTTTTTT
V: TRBV10-3; D: TRBD2; J: TRBJ2-2; size: few; CDR3: CAIRASGGLSGELFF; DNA: TGTGCCATCAGGGCTAGCGGGGGACTCAGCGGGGAGCTGTTTTTT
V: TRBV20-1; D: TRBD1; J: TRBJ2-7; size: many; CDR3: CSAKDRDFYEQYF; DNA: TGCAGTGCTAAAGACAGGGATTTTTACGAGCAGTACTTC
V: TRBV7-2; D: NA; J: TRBJ2-1; size: NA; CDR3: CASSRDADSYNEQFF; DNA: TGTGCCAGCAGCCGAGACGCGGACTCCTACAATGAGCAGTTCTTC
V: TRBV29-1; D: TRBD1; J: TRBJ2-5; size: many; CDR3: CSVLFFPGQGMRETQYF; DNA: TGCAGCGTTCTATTTTTCCCGGGACAGGGGATGCGGGAGACCCAGTACTTC
V: TRBV4-3; D: NA; J: TRBJ1-6; size: NA; CDR3: CASSQESGDSPLHF; DNA: TGCGCCAGCAGCCAAGAATCGGGAGATTCACCCCTCCACTTT
V: TRBV10-3; D: NA; J: TRBJ2-4; size: NA; CDR3: CAISEPGLSAKNIQYF; DNA: TGTGCCATCAGTGAACCGGGACTCTCAGCCAAAAACATTCAGTACTTC
V: TRBV5-1; D: NA; J: TRBJ1-2; size: few; CDR3: CASSLLTDYGYTF; DNA: TGCGCCAGCAGCTTGCTAACGGACTATGGCTACACCTTC
V: TRBV5-6; D: NA; J: TRBJ2-2; size: many; CDR3: CASSSTTVRTGELFF; DNA: TGTGCCAGCAGCTCGACCACGGTTCGCACCGGGGAGCTGTTTTTT
V: TRBV11-1; D: TRBD1; J: TRBJ2-1; size: NA; CDR3: CASSLNRGNNEQFF; DNA: TGTGCCAGCAGCTTAAACAGGGGGAATAATGAGCAGTTCTTC
V: TRBV7-2; D: NA; J: TRBJ1-3; size: NA; CDR3: CASDGGVSGNTIYF; DNA: TGTGCCAGCGATGGGGGGGTCTCTGGAAACACCATATATTTT
V: TRBV7-2; D: NA; J: TRBJ2-1; size: NA; CDR3: CASSLAGGATYNEQFF; DNA: TGTGCCAGCAGCTTAGCGGGGGGGGCCACCTACAATGAGCAGTTCTTC
V: TRBV7-2; D: TRBD2; J: TRBJ2-3; size: once; CDR3: CASSRGVAGRTDTQYF; DNA: TGTGCCAGCAGCCGCGGGGTAGCGGGGCGCACAGATACGCAGTATTTT
V: TRBV6-5; D: TRBD1; J: TRBJ1-2; size: many; CDR3: CASSYGARGQGGYTF; DNA: TGTGCCAGCAGTTACGGGGCCAGGGGGCAAGGGGGCTACACCTTC
V: TRBV16; D: TRBD1; J: TRBJ2-4; size: once; CDR3: CASSPPGQFKNIQYF; DNA: TGTGCCAGCAGCCCTCCGGGACAGTTCAAAAACATTCAGTACTTC
V: TRBV10-3; D: NA; J: TRBJ2-1; size: many; CDR3: CAIAGSSYNEQFF; DNA: TGTGCCATCGCAGGGAGCTCCTACAATGAGCAGTTCTTC
V: TRBV5-1; D: NA; J: TRBJ2-7; size: many; CDR3: CASSLEPMIYEQYF; DNA: TGCGCCAGCAGCTTGGAACCGATGATCTACGAGCAGTACTTC
V: TRBV29-1; D: NA; J: TRBJ2-6; size: many; CDR3: CSVDISGANVLTF; DNA: TGCAGCGTTGACATCTCTGGGGCCAACGTCCTGACTTTC
V: TRBV20-1; D: NA; J: TRBJ2-3; size: many; CDR3: CSGGSLTDTQYF; DNA: TGCAGTGGGGGATCCCTCACAGATACGCAGTATTTT
V: TRBV11-2; D: NA; J: TRBJ2-7; size: many; CDR3: CASSPSEGRYEQYF; DNA: TGTGCCAGCAGCCCCTCCGAAGGTCGATACGAGCAGTACTTC
V: TRBV9; D: NA; J: TRBJ2-5; size: few; CDR3: CASSVGGAGGETQYF; DNA: TGTGCCAGCAGCGTGGGCGGGGCCGGTGGAGAGACCCAGTACTTC
V: TRBV20-1; D: TRBD1; J: TRBJ1-1; size: many; CDR3: CSAQLRQGAEAFF; DNA: TGCAGTGCTCAACTCAGACAGGGGGCGGAAGCTTTCTTT
V: TRBV13; D: NA; J: TRBJ1-2; size: NA; CDR3: CASSLGGGVSYTF; DNA: TGTGCCAGCAGCTTAGGCGGGGGAGTTTCCTACACCTTC
V: TRBV7-6; D: NA; J: TRBJ2-1; size: many; CDR3: CASSLLVSGNSYNEQFF; DNA: TGTGCCAGCAGCTTACTCGTTAGCGGAAACTCCTACAATGAGCAGTTCTTC
V: TRBV6-1; D: NA; J: TRBJ2-3; size: few; CDR3: CASLLGSTDTQYF; DNA: TGTGCCAGCCTCCTGGGTAGCACAGATACGCAGTATTTT
V: TRBV7-2; D: NA; J: TRBJ2-5; size: few; CDR3: CASSLSPEDQETQYF; DNA: TGTGCCAGCAGCTTATCGCCCGAGGACCAAGAGACCCAGTACTTC
V: TRBV20-1; D: NA; J: TRBJ2-6; size: few; CDR3: CSAYVGAGANVLTF; DNA: TGCAGTGCTTACGTAGGAGCTGGGGCCAACGTCCTGACTTTC
V: TRBV29-1; D: NA; J: TRBJ2-7; size: many; CDR3: CSVVIGRGSNLYEQYF; DNA: TGCAGCGTTGTAATTGGCAGGGGATCAAACCTCTACGAGCAGTACTTC
V: TRBV29-1; D: NA; J: TRBJ2-2; size: many; CDR3: CSVREGTGELFF; DNA: TGCAGCGTCCGTGAGGGCACCGGGGAGCTGTTTTTT
V: TRBV7-2; D: NA; J: TRBJ2-5; size: many; CDR3: CASSSGLGPETQYF; DNA: TGTGCCAGCAGCTCAGGACTTGGGCCAGAGACCCAGTACTTC
V: TRBV9; D: NA; J: TRBJ2-7; size: NA; CDR3: CASSVGGALAYEQYF; DNA: TGTGCCAGCAGCGTAGGGGGAGCCCTCGCTTACGAGCAGTACTTC
V: TRBV20-1; D: NA; J: TRBJ2-3; size: many; CDR3: CSARDRAQRVTDTQYF; DNA: TGCAGTGCTAGAGATCGGGCTCAAAGGGTCACAGATACGCAGTATTTT
V: TRBV9; D: NA; J: TRBJ2-1; size: NA; CDR3: CASSVAYGYLNEQFF; DNA: TGTGCCAGCAGCGTAGCGTATGGCTATCTCAATGAGCAGTTCTTC
V: TRBV20-1; D: NA; J: TRBJ2-5; size: NA; CDR3: CSASLVTGLQETQYF; DNA: TGCAGTGCTAGCTTGGTAACGGGGTTACAAGAGACCCAGTACTTC
V: TRBV5-1; D: NA; J: TRBJ2-7; size: many; CDR3: CASSREPIGEQYF; DNA: TGCGCCAGCAGCCGTGAACCCATCGGCGAGCAGTACTTC
V: TRBV12-3/TRBV12-4; D: NA; J: TRBJ2-2; size: many; CDR3: CASSFSHTGELFF; DNA: TGTGCCAGCAGTTTTAGTCACACCGGGGAGCTGTTTTTT
V: TRBV5-1; D: NA; J: TRBJ2-5; size: NA; CDR3: CASSLSGRAPLETQYF; DNA: TGCGCCAGCAGCTTGTCGGGTAGGGCGCCTTTGGAGACCCAGTACTTC
V: TRBV7-2; D: NA; J: TRBJ2-5; size: NA; CDR3: CASSSWRGETQYF; DNA: TGTGCCAGCAGCTCCTGGAGGGGGGAGACCCAGTACTTC
V: TRBV20-1; D: NA; J: TRBJ2-7; size: few; CDR3: CSARGIGARWIEQYF; DNA: TGCAGTGCTAGGGGGATAGGGGCAAGATGGATCGAGCAGTACTTC
V: TRBV4-1; D: TRBD1; J: TRBJ2-2; size: many; CDR3: CASSQVRRTGWNTGELFF; DNA: TGCGCCAGCAGCCAAGTAAGGCGGACAGGGTGGAACACCGGGGAGCTGTTTTTT
V: TRBV6-5; D: NA; J: TRBJ1-2; size: many; CDR3: CASSYGTSYGYTF; DNA: TGTGCCAGCAGCTATGGGACAAGCTATGGCTACACCTTC
V: TRBV12-3/TRBV12-4; D: TRBD2; J: TRBJ2-5; size: NA; CDR3: CASSLGGGTSGIETQYF; DNA: TGTGCCAGCAGTTTAGGGGGAGGGACTAGCGGAATAGAGACCCAGTACTTC
V: TRBV20-1; D: NA; J: TRBJ2-7; size: NA; CDR3: CSARNGTWHYEQYF; DNA: TGCAGTGCTAGAAACGGGACATGGCACTACGAGCAGTACTTC
V: TRBV4-3; D: TRBD2; J: TRBJ2-1; size: many; CDR3: CASSQVGLENEQFF; DNA: TGCGCCAGCAGCCAAGTGGGACTAGAAAATGAGCAGTTCTTC